A single sample gave rise to the 11 T cell receptor beta chains below, sequenced in a study of cytomegalovirus exposure and HLA in healthy donors. PCR involved 60 Vbeta and 13 Jbeta primers. Produced via immunoSEQ multiplex PCR; TCRdb's table is partial and in-frame only. The repertoire consists of hundreds of thousands of clones, with 70% occurring once and the leading ten covering less than 3%. Sequenced input: PBMCs. The receptors come from a man in his forties or fifties in good health and CMV-seropositive.

The chain recombines TRBV11-2 with TRBJ1-2; D call uncertain. Trimming took 4 bases from V and 1 from J, leaving 4 bases between them. Per the germline V gene, CDR1 is SGHAT and CDR2 is FQNNGV. The CDR3 totals 12 residues. This CDR3 reads CASSSINYGYTF. The CDR3 nucleotides read TGTGCCAGCAGCTCAATTAACTATGGCTACACCTTC.

V and J are TRBV6-1 and TRBJ1-2; no clear D. V lost 2 bases, J lost 8 bases, and 12 bases lay in between. The CDR3 consists of 13 residues. Germline lookup yields CDR1 MNHNS and CDR2 SASEGT. DNA of the CDR3: TGTGCCAGCAGTGAATTAACTCCCGGGGGCTACACCTTC. Translating it yields CASSELTPGGYTF.

The chain carries TRBV5-4 and TRBJ2-3; 10 positions match TRBD2. The CDR3 runs to 19 residues. Trimming at V came to 2 bases and at J to 2 bases, leaving 14 bases not matched to a gene. Germline CDR1 is SGHNT and CDR2 is YYREEE (reference sequence). CDR3 loop: CASSFVSLLAGELTDTQYF. The CDR3 DNA is TGTGCCAGCAGCTTCGTCTCTCTCCTAGCGGGGGAGCTCACAGATACGCAGTATTTT. Looking up the rest from reference TRBV5-4 and TRBJ2-3 gives the full variable domain: ETGVTQSPTHLIKTRGQQVTLRCSSQSGHNTVSWYQQALGQGPQFIFQYYREEENGRGNFPPRFSGLQFPNYSSELNVNALELDDSALYLCASSFVSLLAGELTDTQYFGPGTRLTVL.

This clone came up a few times. The rearrangement uses TRBV6-1 and TRBJ1-4, with D possibly being TRBD1 (5 bases). Trimming removed 4 bases at V and 0 bases at J, with 12 bases between. The CDR3 is 16 residues long. In germline, CDR1 is MNHNS, CDR2 SASEGT. CDR3 DNA sequence: TGTGCCAGCAGTGGCACTGACAGTCCAACTAATGAAAAACTGTTTTTT. This sequence encodes CASSGTDSPTNEKLFF.

Regarding this clone: The same CDR3 arises from other DNA sequences in this sample as well. The CDR3 sequence is CASSPRDSYEQYF. The CDR3 DNA follows: TGTGCCAGCAGCCCCCGGGACAGCTACGAGCAGTACTTC. The rearrangement links TRBV9 to TRBJ2-7; 7 bases map to TRBD1. CDR1 and CDR2 from the germline V gene are SGDLS and YYNGEE. CDR3 length: 13 amino acids. The V segment lost 4 bases and the J segment 3 bases; nucleotides outside the gene matches: 4.

The sample holds a few counts of this clone. The chain employs TRBV4-3 and TRBJ1-5; D might be TRBD1 (6 bases). CDR3 length equals 20 residues. Trimming removed 0 bases at V and 0 bases at J, with 21 bases between. Germline CDR1 and CDR2: LGHNA and YSLEER. The CDR3 nucleotides are TGCGCCAGCAGCCAAGAAGTAATTTCGACAGGCCGCTATAGCAATCAGCCCCAGCATTTT. This sequence encodes CASSQEVISTGRYSNQPQHF.

The rearrangement uses TRBV7-2 and TRBJ2-6; TRBD2 matches 12 bases. With V trimmed by 5 bases and J by 1 base, 3 bases remained unmatched. The CDR3 is made up of 17 amino acids. Germline CDR1 reads SGHTA; CDR2 reads FQGNSA. The CDR3 is CASSPTSGGSGANVLTF. CDR3 nucleotide sequence: TGTGCCAGCAGCCCGACTAGCGGGGGTTCTGGGGCCAACGTCCTGACTTTC.

V gene TRBV6-5 combines with J gene TRBJ2-3, with 7 bases aligning to TRBD1. The CDR3 loop spans 14 amino acids. Germline lookup yields CDR1 MNHEY and CDR2 SVGAGI. With V trimmed by 4 bases and J by 2 bases, 3 bases remained unmatched. The CDR3 loop is CASSSGTVTDTQYF. DNA for the CDR3: TGTGCCAGCAGTTCCGGGACAGTCACAGATACGCAGTATTTT.

This sequence joins TRBV4-2 and TRBJ2-1; 11 bases line up with TRBD2. J was trimmed by 2 bases and V by 0 bases; bases with no gene match: 9. The germline V gene has CDR1 LGHNA and CDR2 YNFKEQ. The CDR3 totals 19 residues. The DNA for the CDR3 is TGTGCCAGCAGCCAAGATGACGGGCTAGCGGGGGGTACCTACAATGAGCAGTTCTTC. Protein sequence: CASSQDDGLAGGTYNEQFF.

The CDR3 nucleotides read TGTGCCAGCAGCTTTGAACAGGGTACTAATGAAAAACTGTTTTTT. Amino acids: CASSFEQGTNEKLFF. This sequence joins TRBV12-1 and TRBJ1-4; the tabulated D call, TRBD1, remains unverified against the DNA. TRBV12-1 is noted as a pseudogene. This CDR3 has 15 amino acids.

The rearrangement joins TRBV7-2 to TRBJ1-3, with 7 bases that match TRBD1. The CDR3 covers 14 residues. The germline V gene encodes CDR1 SGHTA and CDR2 FQGNSA. The V segment lost 1 base and the J segment 4 bases; nucleotides outside the gene matches: 1. The CDR3 coding sequence is TGTGCCAGCAGCTTAGTGGGACAGGGAAACACCATATATTTT. Residues: CASSLVGQGNTIYF.